Listed here are 8 T cell receptor beta chains from one sample, sequenced in a study of OX40 agonist ivuxolimab in advanced cancers. The table came from immunoSEQ multiplex PCR; TCRdb's copy has only in-frame clones and leaves some out. The repertoire has approximately 76,000 clones, around nine tenths of them found once; the top ten carry approximately 0.81%. The sequencing used CD4+ or CD8+ T cells sorted from blood, collected in a trial of the OX40 agonist ivuxolimab. All receptors derive from an adult with an advanced solid tumor such as melanoma, head and neck, liver or kidney cancer.

The J gene is TRBJ2-1, the V gene TRBV6-1; 11 bases map to TRBD2. Per the germline V gene, CDR1 is MNHNS and CDR2 is SASEGT. This CDR3 comprises 15 residues. V dropped 7 bases and J dropped 5; count of bases not matched to a gene: 7. CDR3 sequence (DNA): TGTGCCAGCACCGGGACTAGCGGTCTCGACAATGAGCAGTTCTTC. Its protein is CASTGTSGLDNEQFF.

CDR3 in DNA: TGTGCCAGCAGCTTAGAGGACAGCTTTTCCCGTTACGAGCAGTACTTC. It translates to CASSLEDSFSRYEQYF. The chain uses TRBV11-2 and TRBJ2-7; D may be TRBD1 (6 bases). The CDR3 spans 16 residues. The ends were cut back, 0 bases at V and 4 bases at J, with 16 bases in the middle. From germline, CDR1 is SGHAT and CDR2 FQNNGV.

The V call is TRBV19, the J call TRBJ2-7, with no clear D. Germline V gene sequence: CDR1 LNHDA, CDR2 SQIVND (reference sequence). The V gene lost 1 base and the J gene lost 3 bases, with 13 bases spanning the gap. The CDR3 has 15 residues. The CDR3 bases are TGTGCCAGTAGTATAGTCCCGGGCGCAGACTACGAGCAGTACTTC. Translating gives CASSIVPGADYEQYF.

The V call is TRBV5-6, the J call TRBJ1-1; D might be TRBD1 (5 bases). Between the trimmed V and J ends, which lost 4 bases and 3 bases, there was a span of 16 bases. Germline CDR1 reads SGHDT; CDR2 reads YYEEEE. The CDR3 has 15 residues. The CDR3 spells CASSPGWGRYTEAFF. DNA of the CDR3: TGTGCCAGCAGCCCTGGCTGGGGGAGGTACACTGAAGCTTTCTTT.

The rearrangement uses TRBV11-2 and TRBJ2-7; TRBD2 matches 7 bases. CDR1 SGHAT and CDR2 FQNNGV come from the germline V gene. The CDR3 contains 15 residues. Trimming took 6 bases from V and 3 from J; bases not matched to a gene: 11. CDR3 sequence: CASRYGTNDLYEQYF. As DNA, the CDR3 is TGTGCCAGCAGGTACGGGACTAACGACCTCTACGAGCAGTACTTC.

The chain is built from TRBV5-6 and TRBJ2-7, with a weak D call TRBD2 (6 bases). V shed 1 base and J shed 2 bases, with 13 bases lying between them. The CDR3 contains 15 residues. Looked up from germline, CDR1 is SGHDT and CDR2 is YYEEEE. Here the CDR3 reads CASSLLGGEAYEQYF. CDR3 nucleotide sequence: TGTGCCAGCAGCTTGTTGGGGGGAGAGGCCTACGAGCAGTACTTC.

This clone was seen a single time. V gene TRBV27 combines with J gene TRBJ1-5; D is unclear. There are 14 residues in the CDR3. Germline CDR1 MNHEY, CDR2 SMNVEV (reference sequence). V lost 6 bases and J lost 4, with 13 bases in between. The CDR3 here is CASRRGIDNQPQHF. CDR3 coding DNA: TGTGCCAGCAGAAGAGGGATCGATAATCAGCCCCAGCATTTT.

This clone was found once. The V gene is TRBV11-3, the J gene TRBJ2-7; TRBD1 matches at 8 bases. CDR1 is SGHNT, CDR2 YENEEA, per germline. This CDR3 has 13 residues. The V and J ends lost 5 bases and 3 bases, in that order; junction bases with no gene match: 3. The CDR3 loop reads CASSPQGGYEQYF. The CDR3 DNA follows: TGTGCCAGCAGCCCACAGGGGGGCTACGAGCAGTACTTC.